This T cell receptor (beta chain) stems from a study of T-cell memory formation after mild COVID-19. V was trimmed by 1 base and J by 0 bases, leaving 10 bases between them. The CDR3 spans 16 residues. Sample barcodes and UMIs were carried by the TCR alpha and TCR beta cDNA libraries that 5'RACE generated with constant-segment primers. MiXCR, applied by TCRdb to the 5' RACE reads, yields one record per CDR3 protein. The data hold under 200,000 distinct CDR3 sequences, with 31% observed a single time. The sample taken for sequencing was PBMCs or a T cell subset sorted from them (not recorded which). This clonotype was obtained from an adult woman who had mild COVID-19 (a few samples of this study predate the infection). Cell type and time point are not known. The chain recombines TRBV12-3 or TRBV12-4 with TRBJ1-3, with TRBD1 as a possible D gene (5 bases). The CDR3 DNA sequence: TGTGCCAGCAGTTTAGGAGGGACTAACTCTGGAAACACCATATATTTT. The encoded protein is CASSLGGTNSGNTIYF.